In this sample, the clone carrying this T cell receptor beta chain turned up once. The antigen is unknown. This entry belongs to a study of shared clonotypes between healthy human individuals. Genomic DNA belonging to each subset was distributed in equal measure over several immunoSEQ plates. This table comes from immunoSEQ multiplex PCR, and its TCRdb copy is limited to in-frame clones, with some not included. The sample shows about 2 million clones, about 95% of them seen only once. Study-level results: When naive CD4 clonotypes were compared across a handful of donors, around 5% were shared. Generation of non-shared clonotypes was less probable than generation of clonotypes shared by all four donors.

The study drew its donors from healthy HIV-negative adults without recent acute infections or vaccinations. Sequencing used naive CD4+ T cells sorted from blood. The subset: CD45RA+ positively selected. This receptor was obtained from a man aged 18 to 30 in good health.

The CDR3 DNA follows: TGCGCCAGCAGCTTGGTCGGGGAGGTCACCTACGAGCAGTACTTC. It translates to CASSLVGEVTYEQYF. The chain links TRBV5-1 to TRBJ2-7, with D possibly being TRBD2 (6 bases). V lost 0 bases and J lost 2, with 12 bases in between. The CDR3 spans 15 residues. Germline lookup yields CDR1 SGHRS and CDR2 YFSETQ.